This TCR beta chain was found in a study of T cell repertoires in cytomegalovirus infection (dated by TCRdb to about 2019). With respect to the entire study: The peptide stimulations were aimed at well-studied HLA-B-restricted epitopes as well as recently identified HLA-C-restricted CMV epitopes, whose presentation resists viral immunomodulation. Because public TCR beta signatures pointed to carriage of CMV infection together with the matching HLA type, the HLA type of each donor mattered for the analysis. Study-wide findings and limitations: In both this cohort and an independent cohort of some 380 donors, the cumulative frequency of public TCR beta family members distinguished carriers of CMV infection plus the relevant HLA type. The ex vivo response was dominated by HLA-C-restricted CMV-specific TCR beta clonotypes, which also provided the single most frequent clonotype in two of eight donors.

The sample's treatment or condition label, decoded: in vitro stimulation with specific CMV peptide epitopes to enrich CMV-specific T cells. For sequencing, an Illumina HiSeq 1500 was employed. TCRdb's own reprocessing of the public reads used fastp at Q25 and MiXCR and kept productive beta chains. CDR3 protein duplicates are merged, each entry listing the most common genes and DNA. The sample records 600,000 to 700,000 distinct CDR3 sequences, roughly a third of which are singletons. 15% to 20% of the sample comes from the top ten. Based on the germline V gene (reference sequence), the CDR1 and CDR2 sequences are DFQATT and SNEGSKA. The CDR3 sequence holds 13 residues, the cysteine and phenylalanine included. This entry keeps only the CDR3 DNA: 39 bases, framed from base 1. A note on this clonotype: Its antigen is currently not known. One end of the junction fails to match germline, which may point to a read error.

The material was cultured PBMCs, obtained from culture after CMV antigen stimulation. This TCR was recovered from a human donor in good health (CMV status not recorded). Some clones in this sample may be carry-over from other donors' samples. The V gene is TRBV20-1 and the J gene is TRBJ2-1; 7 central bases correspond to TRBD2. The CDR3 protein: CSAFPGTNNEQFF. The DNA sequence reads TGCAGTGCTTTTCCCGGGACTAACAACGAGCAGTTCTTC.